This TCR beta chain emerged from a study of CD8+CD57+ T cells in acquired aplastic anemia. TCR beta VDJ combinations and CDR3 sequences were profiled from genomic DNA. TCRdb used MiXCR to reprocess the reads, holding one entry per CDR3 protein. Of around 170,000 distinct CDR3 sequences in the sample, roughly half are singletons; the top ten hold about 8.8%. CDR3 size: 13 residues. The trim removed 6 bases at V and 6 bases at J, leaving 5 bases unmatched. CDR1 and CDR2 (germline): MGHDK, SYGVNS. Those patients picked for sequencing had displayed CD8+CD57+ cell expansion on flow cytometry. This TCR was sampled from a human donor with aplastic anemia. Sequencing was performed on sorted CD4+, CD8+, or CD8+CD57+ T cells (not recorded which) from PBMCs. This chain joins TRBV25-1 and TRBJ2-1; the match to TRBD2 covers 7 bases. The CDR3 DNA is TGTGCCAGCAGACCGGGACTATTCAATGAGCAGTTCTTC. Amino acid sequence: CASRPGLFNEQFF.